The 2 T cell receptor delta chains below all came from one sample that was sequenced in a study of γδ T cells in repeated Plasmodium falciparum infection. Bulk repertoires came from Vgamma9/Vdelta2+ or Vdelta2-negative gammadelta T cells flow-sorted from PBMC. TCRdb ran CATT on the multiplex PCR reads. The sample includes approximately 93,000 delta-chain clones, 0.95% to 1% of them seen just once. The sample was gamma-delta T cells from blood. Every receptor here comes from a pool of human donors (malaria-infected and uninfected, not separated).

This clone was seen a handful of times. This may come from a read error, since a much larger clone is one base off. The rearrangement links TRDV1 to TRDJ1; tentatively, D is TRDD3 (5 bases). The J gene comes from matching the DNA to germline here; TCRdb lacks it. The CDR3 length is 19 residues. Germline V gene data show CDR1 as TSWWSYY and CDR2 as QGS. The CDR3 DNA reads as TGTGCTCTCGGGGAAGGGGTCCCACGCGGTGTTGTATGTACCGATAAACTCATCTTT. Translated, it gives CALGEGVPRGVVCTDKLIF.

Notes on this clone: The TCRdb protein comes from a much larger clone and disagrees with this DNA's translation at residue 16, likely due to a read error; the protein given here is derived from the DNA. V usage is TRDV1 and J usage is TRDJ1; TRDD3 aligns across 7 bases. This CDR3 has 18 residues. Germline assignment: CDR1 TSWWSYY and CDR2 QGS. CDR3 in DNA: TGTGCTCTTGGGGAACTTCCGGTGGGGGACGACTACACCGATAAACCCATCTTT. Its translation is CALGELPVGDDYTDKPIF.